This TCR beta chain emerged from a study of blood T cells in healthy people across ages. Whole-study findings and limits: Unsorted PBMCs prevented conclusive naive versus antigen-experienced comparison.

The draw of peripheral blood yielded about 10 milliliters from each donor. Samples had at least 6.5 million PBMCs isolated from them. As for this clonotype: What it binds is not known.

The CDR3 consists of 14 residues. Germline CDR1 is SGHTA and CDR2 is FQGNSA. V lost 1 base and J 5 bases, leaving 12 bases between the germline ends. For the second PCR, which ran for roughly 7 to 11 cycles, a sample-barcoded 5' primer and a J-beta primer mix were used. MiXCR was run by TCRdb on the 5' RACE reads, yielding one entry per CDR3 protein. The data contain 1.5 million to 2 million distinct CDR3 sequences, approximately 50% of them seen just once; the ten biggest clones take up less than 2.5%. Sequencing was performed on blood. This chain joins TRBV7-2 and TRBJ2-7, with D perhaps assigned TRBD1 or TRBD2 (5 bases each). The TCR sequence derives from a woman aged 40 to 49 in good health. The CDR3 protein is CASSLEFGANEQYF. In DNA form, the CDR3 reads TGTGCCAGCAGCTTAGAGTTCGGGGCTAACGAGCAGTACTTC. Full variable domain (outside the CDR3, taken from reference TRBV7-2 and TRBJ2-7): GAGVSQSPSNKVTEKGKDVELRCDPISGHTALYWYRQSLGQGLEFLIYFQGNSAPDKSGLPSDRFSAERTGGSVSTLTIQRTQQEDSAVYLCASSLEFGANEQYFGPGTRLTVT.